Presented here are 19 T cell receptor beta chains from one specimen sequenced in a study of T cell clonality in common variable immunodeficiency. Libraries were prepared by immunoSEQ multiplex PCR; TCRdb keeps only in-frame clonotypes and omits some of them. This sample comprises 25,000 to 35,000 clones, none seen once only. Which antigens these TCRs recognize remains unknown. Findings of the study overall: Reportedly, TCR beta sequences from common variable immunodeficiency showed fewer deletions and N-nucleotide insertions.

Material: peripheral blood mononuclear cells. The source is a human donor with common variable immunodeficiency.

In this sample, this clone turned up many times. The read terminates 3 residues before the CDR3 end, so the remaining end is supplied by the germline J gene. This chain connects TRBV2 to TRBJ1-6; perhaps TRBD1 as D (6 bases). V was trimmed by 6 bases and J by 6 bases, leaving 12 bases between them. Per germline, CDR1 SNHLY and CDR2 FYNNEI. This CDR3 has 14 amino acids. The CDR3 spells CASREDSPNSPLHF. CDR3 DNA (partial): TGTGCCAGCAGAGAGGACAGTCCTAATTCACCC.

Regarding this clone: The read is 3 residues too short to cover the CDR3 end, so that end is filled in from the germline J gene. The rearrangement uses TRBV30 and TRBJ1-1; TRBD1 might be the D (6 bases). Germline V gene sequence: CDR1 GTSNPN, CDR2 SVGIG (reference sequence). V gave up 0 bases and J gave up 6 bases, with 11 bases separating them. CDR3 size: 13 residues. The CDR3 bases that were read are TGTGCCTGGAGTGTTACGGCAGGGGCTGAA. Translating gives CAWSVTAGAE. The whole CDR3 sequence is CAWSVTAGAEAFF.

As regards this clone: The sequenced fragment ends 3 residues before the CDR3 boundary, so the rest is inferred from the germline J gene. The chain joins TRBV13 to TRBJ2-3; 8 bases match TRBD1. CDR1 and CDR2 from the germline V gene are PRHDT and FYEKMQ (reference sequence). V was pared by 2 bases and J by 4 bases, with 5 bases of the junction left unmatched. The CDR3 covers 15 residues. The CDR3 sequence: CASSLSDRVPDTQYF. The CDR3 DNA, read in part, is TGTGCCAGCAGCTTATCGGACAGGGTCCCAGATACG.

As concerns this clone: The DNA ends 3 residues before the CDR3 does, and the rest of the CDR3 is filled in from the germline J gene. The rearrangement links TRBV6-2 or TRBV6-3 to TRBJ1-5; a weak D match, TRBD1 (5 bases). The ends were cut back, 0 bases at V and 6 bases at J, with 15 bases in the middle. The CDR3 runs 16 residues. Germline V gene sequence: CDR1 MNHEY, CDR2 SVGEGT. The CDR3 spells CASSYSSSRATQPQHF. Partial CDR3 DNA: TGTGCCAGCAGTTACTCGTCTTCCAGGGCCACTCAGCCC.

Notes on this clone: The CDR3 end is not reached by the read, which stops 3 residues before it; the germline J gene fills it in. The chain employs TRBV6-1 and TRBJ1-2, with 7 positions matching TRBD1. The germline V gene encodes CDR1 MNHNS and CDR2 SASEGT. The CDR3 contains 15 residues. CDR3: CASSEVNRGYLGYTF. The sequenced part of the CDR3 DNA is TGTGCCAGCAGTGAAGTTAACAGGGGCTACCTAGGC.

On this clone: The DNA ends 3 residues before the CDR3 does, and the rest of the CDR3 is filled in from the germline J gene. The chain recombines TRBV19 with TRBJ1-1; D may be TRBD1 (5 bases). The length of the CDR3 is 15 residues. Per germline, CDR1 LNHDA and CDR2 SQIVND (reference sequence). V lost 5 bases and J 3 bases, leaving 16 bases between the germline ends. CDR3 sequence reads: CASSPEAAGDTEAFF. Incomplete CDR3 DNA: TGTGCCAGTAGTCCCGAGGCGGCGGGGGACACTGAA.

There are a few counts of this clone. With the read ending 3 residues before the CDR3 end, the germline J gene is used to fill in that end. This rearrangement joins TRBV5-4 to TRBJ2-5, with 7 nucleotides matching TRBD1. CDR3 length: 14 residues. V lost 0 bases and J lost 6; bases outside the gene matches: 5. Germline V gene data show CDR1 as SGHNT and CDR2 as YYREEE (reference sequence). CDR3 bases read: TGTGCCAGCAGCTTGGAGCAGGGGGAAAAGACC. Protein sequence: CASSLEQGEKT. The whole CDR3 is CASSLEQGEKTQYF.

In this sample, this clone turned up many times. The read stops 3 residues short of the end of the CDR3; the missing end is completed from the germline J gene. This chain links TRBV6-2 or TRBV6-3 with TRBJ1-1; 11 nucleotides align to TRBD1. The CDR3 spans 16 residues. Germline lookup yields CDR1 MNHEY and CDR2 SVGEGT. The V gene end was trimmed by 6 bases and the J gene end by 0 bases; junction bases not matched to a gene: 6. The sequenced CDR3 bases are TGTGCCAGCAGCAGGACAGGGGGCATTTTGAACACTGAA. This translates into CASSRTGGILNTE. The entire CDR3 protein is CASSRTGGILNTEAFF.

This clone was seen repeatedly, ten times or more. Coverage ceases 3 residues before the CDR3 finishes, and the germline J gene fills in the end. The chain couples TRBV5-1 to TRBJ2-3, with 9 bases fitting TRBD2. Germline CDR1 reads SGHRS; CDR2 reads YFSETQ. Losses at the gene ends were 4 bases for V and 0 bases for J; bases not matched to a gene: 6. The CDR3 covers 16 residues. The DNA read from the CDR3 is TGCGCCAGCAGCGGGGCGGGACTAGCCAGCACAGATACG. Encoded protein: CASSGAGLASTDT. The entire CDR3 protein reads CASSGAGLASTDTQYF. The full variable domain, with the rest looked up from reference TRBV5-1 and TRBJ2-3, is KAGVTQTPRYLIKTRGQQVTLSCSPISGHRSVSWYQQTPGQGLQFLFEYFSETQRNKGNFPGRFSGRQFSNSRSEMNVSTLELGDSALYLCASSGAGLASTDTQYFGPGTRLTVL.

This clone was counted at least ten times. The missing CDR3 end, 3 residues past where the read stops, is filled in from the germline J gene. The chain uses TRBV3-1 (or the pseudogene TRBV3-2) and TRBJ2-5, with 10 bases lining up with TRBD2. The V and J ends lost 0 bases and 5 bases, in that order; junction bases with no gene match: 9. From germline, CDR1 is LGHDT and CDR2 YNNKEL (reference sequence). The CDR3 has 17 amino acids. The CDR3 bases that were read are TGTGCCAGCAGCCAAGACCTAGCGGGGGTACGAAGGGAGACC. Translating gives CASSQDLAGVRRET. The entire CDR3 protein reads CASSQDLAGVRRETQYF.

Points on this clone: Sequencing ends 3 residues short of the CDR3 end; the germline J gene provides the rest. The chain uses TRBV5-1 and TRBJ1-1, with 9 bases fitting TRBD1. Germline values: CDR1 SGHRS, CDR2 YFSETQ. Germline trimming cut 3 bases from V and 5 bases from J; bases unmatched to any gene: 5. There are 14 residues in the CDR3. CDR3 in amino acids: CASSSQGAWTEAFF. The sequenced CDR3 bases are TGCGCCAGCAGCTCACAGGGGGCATGGACTGAA. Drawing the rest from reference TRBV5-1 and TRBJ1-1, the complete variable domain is KAGVTQTPRYLIKTRGQQVTLSCSPISGHRSVSWYQQTPGQGLQFLFEYFSETQRNKGNFPGRFSGRQFSNSRSEMNVSTLELGDSALYLCASSSQGAWTEAFFGQGTRLTVV.

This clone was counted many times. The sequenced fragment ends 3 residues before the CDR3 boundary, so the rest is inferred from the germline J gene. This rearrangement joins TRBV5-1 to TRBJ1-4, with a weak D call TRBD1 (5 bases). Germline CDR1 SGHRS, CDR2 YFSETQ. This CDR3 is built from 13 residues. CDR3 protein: CASSSDDSIKLFF. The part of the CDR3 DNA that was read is TGCGCCAGCAGCTCCGACGACAGCATCAAA.

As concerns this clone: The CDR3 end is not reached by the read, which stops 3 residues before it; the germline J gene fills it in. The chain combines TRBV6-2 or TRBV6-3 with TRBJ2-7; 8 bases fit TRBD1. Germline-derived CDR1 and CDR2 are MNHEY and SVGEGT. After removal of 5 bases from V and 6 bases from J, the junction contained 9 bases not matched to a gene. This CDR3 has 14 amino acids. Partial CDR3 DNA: TGTGCCAGCAGTCCGGCCCGGGACAGGAGCGAG. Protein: CASSPARDRSE. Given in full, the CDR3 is CASSPARDRSEQYF.

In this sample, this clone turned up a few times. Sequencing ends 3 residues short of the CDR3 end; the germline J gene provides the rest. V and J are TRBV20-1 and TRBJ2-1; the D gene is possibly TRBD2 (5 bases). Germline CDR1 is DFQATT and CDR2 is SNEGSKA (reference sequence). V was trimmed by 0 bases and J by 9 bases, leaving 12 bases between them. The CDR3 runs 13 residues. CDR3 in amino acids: CSARDKLVSEQFF. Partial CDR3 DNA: TGCAGTGCTAGAGATAAACTAGTATCTGAG.

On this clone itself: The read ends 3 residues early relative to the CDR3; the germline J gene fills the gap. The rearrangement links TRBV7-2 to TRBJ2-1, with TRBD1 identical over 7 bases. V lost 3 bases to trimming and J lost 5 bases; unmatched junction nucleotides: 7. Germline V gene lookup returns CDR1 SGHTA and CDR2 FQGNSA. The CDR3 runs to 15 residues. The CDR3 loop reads CASSLSTGLNNEQFF. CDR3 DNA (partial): TGTGCCAGCAGCTTGTCGACAGGGTTGAACAATGAG.

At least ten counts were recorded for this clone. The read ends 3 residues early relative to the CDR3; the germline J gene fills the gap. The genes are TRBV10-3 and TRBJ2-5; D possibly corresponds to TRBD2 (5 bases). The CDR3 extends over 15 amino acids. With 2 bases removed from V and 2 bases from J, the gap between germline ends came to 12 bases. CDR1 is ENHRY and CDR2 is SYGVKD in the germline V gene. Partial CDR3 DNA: TGTGCCATCAGTGAGAACGGGGAGAGTCAAGAGACC. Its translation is CAISENGESQET. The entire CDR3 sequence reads CAISENGESQETQYF.

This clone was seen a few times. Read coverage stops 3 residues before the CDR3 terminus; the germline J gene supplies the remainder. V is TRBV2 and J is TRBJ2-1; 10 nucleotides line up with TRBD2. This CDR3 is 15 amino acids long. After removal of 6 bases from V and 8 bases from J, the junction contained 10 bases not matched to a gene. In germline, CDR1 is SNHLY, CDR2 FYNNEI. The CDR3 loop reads CASRILAGVLDEQFF. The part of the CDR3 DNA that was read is TGTGCCAGCAGGATCCTAGCGGGGGTCTTGGATGAG.

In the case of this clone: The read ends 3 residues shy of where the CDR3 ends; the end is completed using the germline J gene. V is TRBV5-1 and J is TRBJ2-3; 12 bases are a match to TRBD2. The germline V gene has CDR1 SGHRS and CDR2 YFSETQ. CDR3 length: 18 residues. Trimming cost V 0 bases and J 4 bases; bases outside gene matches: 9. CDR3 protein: CASSLGLAGGRFPDTQYF. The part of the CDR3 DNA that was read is TGCGCCAGCAGCTTGGGGCTAGCGGGGGGGCGGTTCCCAGATACG.

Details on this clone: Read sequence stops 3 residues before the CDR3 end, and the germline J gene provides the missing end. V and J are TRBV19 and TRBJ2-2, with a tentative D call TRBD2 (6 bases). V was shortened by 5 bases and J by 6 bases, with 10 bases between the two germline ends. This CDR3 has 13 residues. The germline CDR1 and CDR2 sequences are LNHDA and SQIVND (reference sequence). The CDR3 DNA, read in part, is TGTGCCAGTAGTGCTACTAGCCCCGGGGAG. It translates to CASSATSPGE. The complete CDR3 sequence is CASSATSPGELFF.